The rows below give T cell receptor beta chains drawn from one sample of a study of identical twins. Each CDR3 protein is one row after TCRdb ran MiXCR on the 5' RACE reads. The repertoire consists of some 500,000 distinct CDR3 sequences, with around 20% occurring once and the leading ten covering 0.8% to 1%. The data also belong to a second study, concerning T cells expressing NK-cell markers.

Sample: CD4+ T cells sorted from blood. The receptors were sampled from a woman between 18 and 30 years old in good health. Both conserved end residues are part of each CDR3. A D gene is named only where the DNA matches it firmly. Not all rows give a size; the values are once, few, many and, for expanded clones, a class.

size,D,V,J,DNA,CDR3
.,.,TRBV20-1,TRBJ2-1,TGCAGTGCTGCAGGGCTTAGGGTCTACAATGAGCAGTTCTTC,CSAAGLRVYNEQFF
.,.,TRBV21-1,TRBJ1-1,TGTGCCAGCAGCGCGCCGGGACAGACCATGAACACTGAAGCTTTCTTT,CASSAPGQTMNTEAFF
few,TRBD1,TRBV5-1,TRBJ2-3,TGCGCCAGCAGCTTGCGCCAGGGGGCGCGGGGCACAGATACGCAGTATTTT,CASSLRQGARGTDTQYF
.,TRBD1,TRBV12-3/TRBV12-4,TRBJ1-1,TGTGCCAGCACCGATCCCGTGTCAGGGGGCGACGGGGACACTGAAGCTTTCTTT,CASTDPVSGGDGDTEAFF
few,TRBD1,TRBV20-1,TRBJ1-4,TGCAGTGCTAGCCCAGACAGGGAGGGTAAAAAACTGTTTTTT,CSASPDREGKKLFF
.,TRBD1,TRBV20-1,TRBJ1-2,TGCAGTGCTACGCAGGGGACAGGGGATCTGGGAGGCTACACCTTC,CSATQGTGDLGGYTF
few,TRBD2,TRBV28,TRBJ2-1,TGTGCCAGCAGTATTTTCACTAGCGGGAGAAATGAGCAGTTCTTC,CASSIFTSGRNEQFF
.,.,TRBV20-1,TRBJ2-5,TGCAGTGCACCCGACAGGCTACAAGAGACCCAGTACTTC,CSAPDRLQETQYF
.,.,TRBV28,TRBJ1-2,TGTGCCAGCAGTAGGGCAGGGGACTATGGCTACACCTTC,CASSRAGDYGYTF
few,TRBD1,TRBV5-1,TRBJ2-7,TGCGCCAGCAGCCCGGACAGGAACGAGGTGCAGTACTTC,CASSPDRNEVQYF
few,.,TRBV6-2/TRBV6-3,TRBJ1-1,TGTGCCAGCAGTTATCTTACAGGACTCAACACTGAAGCTTTCTTT,CASSYLTGLNTEAFF
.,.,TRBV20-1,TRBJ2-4,TGCAGTGCTAGAAGAGGAACCACCAAAAACATTCAGTACTTC,CSARRGTTKNIQYF
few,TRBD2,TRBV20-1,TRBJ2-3,TGCAGTGCTAGCCCCTACGGGGGGGCCACAGATACGCAGTATTTT,CSASPYGGATDTQYF
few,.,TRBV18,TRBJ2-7,TGTGCCAGCTTCCCCAGGGCCAACCTTCGCTCGTCCGAGCAGTACTTC,CASFPRANLRSSEQYF
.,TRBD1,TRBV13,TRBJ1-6,TGTGCCAGCAGGGTGAGAGGGGGCAATCTAGGACGGAATTCACCCCTCCACTTT,CASRVRGGNLGRNSPLHF
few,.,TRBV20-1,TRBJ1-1,TGCAGTGCTAGAGATCCCTATCAGGGAGGCACTGAAGCTTTCTTT,CSARDPYQGGTEAFF
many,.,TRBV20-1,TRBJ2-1,TGCAGTGCTGAGGGCAGCGACCCCTACAATGAGCAGTTCTTC,CSAEGSDPYNEQFF
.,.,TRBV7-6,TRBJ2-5,TGTGCCAGCAGCTTAGGCGTTTTTGAGGGAGATGGAGAGACCCAGTACTTC,CASSLGVFEGDGETQYF
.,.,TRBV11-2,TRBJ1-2,TGTGCCAGCAGCTCCCTGCGGCAGGGAATGCGGAAGGGCTACACCTTC,CASSSLRQGMRKGYTF
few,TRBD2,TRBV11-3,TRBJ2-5,TGTGCCAGCCACAACTTAGCGGGGGGGGGAGAGACCCAGTACTTC,CASHNLAGGGETQYF
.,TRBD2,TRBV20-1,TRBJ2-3,TGCAGTGCTAGAAGCGGGGGGGCCGAAGAAGATACGCAGTATTTT,CSARSGGAEEDTQYF
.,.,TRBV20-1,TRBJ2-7,TGCAGTGCTAGAGATCATCAATGGGACCTTCACTACGAGCAGTACTTC,CSARDHQWDLHYEQYF
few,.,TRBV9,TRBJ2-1,TGTGCCAGCAGCGTAACGCCGGGGGAATACAATGAGCAGTTCTTC,CASSVTPGEYNEQFF
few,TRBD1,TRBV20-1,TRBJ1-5,TGCAGTGCCCTTACCAGGGGGGGAAACAATCAGCCCCAGCATTTT,CSALTRGGNNQPQHF
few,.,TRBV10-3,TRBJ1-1,TGTGCCATCGCGGGTGGGTTGGGAACTGAAGCTTTCTTT,CAIAGGLGTEAFF
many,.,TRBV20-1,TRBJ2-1,TGCAGTGCCGCTATGAGGGACCTTGAGCAGTTCTTC,CSAAMRDLEQFF
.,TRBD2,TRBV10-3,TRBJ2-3,TGTGCCATCACGCCGGGGAGGGGTAGAGATACGCAGTATTTT,CAITPGRGRDTQYF
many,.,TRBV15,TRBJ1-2,TGTGCCACCAGCAGAGATCTGCAGGATGGCTACACCTTC,CATSRDLQDGYTF
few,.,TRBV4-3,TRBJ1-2,TGCGCCAGCAGCCAAGATGTCCAGGACCTCTATGGCTACACCTTC,CASSQDVQDLYGYTF
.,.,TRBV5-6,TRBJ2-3,TGTGCCAGCAGCTTTGGCAGCTTTCTGGATACGCAGTATTTT,CASSFGSFLDTQYF
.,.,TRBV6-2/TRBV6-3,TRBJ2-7,TGTGCCAGCAAATCCGGGACAACCAACTCCTACGAGCAGTACTTC,CASKSGTTNSYEQYF
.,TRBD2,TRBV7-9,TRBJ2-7,TGTGCCAGCAGCGGGGGGGGACTTTCGGAGCAGTACTTC,CASSGGGLSEQYF
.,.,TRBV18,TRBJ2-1,TGTGCCAGCTCACCGCAAGGGGGGGCTTTGGATGAGCAGTTCTTC,CASSPQGGALDEQFF
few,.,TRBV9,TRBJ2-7,TGTGCCAGCAGCTATGACAACTACGAGCAGTACTTC,CASSYDNYEQYF
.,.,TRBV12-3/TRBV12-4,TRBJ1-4,TGTGCCAGCACCCTTGGGGTAGGCAGGGGATATGAAAAACTGTTTTTT,CASTLGVGRGYEKLFF
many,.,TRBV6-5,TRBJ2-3,TGTGCCAGCAGTTACCGTCGTGATACGCAGTATTTT,CASSYRRDTQYF
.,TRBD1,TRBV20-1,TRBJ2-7,TGCAGTGCTAGAGATTCCAGGGGGTCTGGATACGAGCAGTACTTC,CSARDSRGSGYEQYF
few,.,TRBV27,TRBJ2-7,TGTGCCAGCAGTGGGAGTGACAGGAAGAGCACCTACGAGCAGTACTTC,CASSGSDRKSTYEQYF
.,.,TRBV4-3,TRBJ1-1,TGCGCCAGCAGCCAAGGCAGGGCGGTTGAAGCTTTCTTT,CASSQGRAVEAFF
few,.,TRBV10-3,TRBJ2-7,TGTGCCATCAGTCCGGTGGGGGGCCCCGGGTCAAACGAGCAGTACTTC,CAISPVGGPGSNEQYF
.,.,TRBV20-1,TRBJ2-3,TGCAGTGCTAGCGTAGCGGCCTTCACAGATACGCAGTATTTT,CSASVAAFTDTQYF
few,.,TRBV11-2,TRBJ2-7,TGTGCCAGCAGCTTAGCCCAGCGGCCTAAATGGGCCTACGAGCAGTACTTC,CASSLAQRPKWAYEQYF
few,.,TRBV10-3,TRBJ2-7,TGTGCCATCAGTGAGTGGCACGAGCAGTACTTC,CAISEWHEQYF
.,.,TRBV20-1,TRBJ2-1,TGCAGTGCTCAGGGGAGCTCCTACAATGAGCAGTTCTTC,CSAQGSSYNEQFF
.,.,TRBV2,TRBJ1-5,TGTGCCAGCAGTGAAATGGGTCGGCAACAGCCCCAGCATTTT,CASSEMGRQQPQHF
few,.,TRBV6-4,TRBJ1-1,TGTGCCAGCAGCCAAACAGGTAACACTGAAGCTTTCTTT,CASSQTGNTEAFF
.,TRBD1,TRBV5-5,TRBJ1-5,TGTGCCAGCAGCTTATTAGGGACAGGAAATCAGCCCCAGCATTTT,CASSLLGTGNQPQHF